The sample holds a few counts of the clone carrying this T cell receptor (beta chain). The data derive from a study of regulatory T cells in long-lasting Graves disease. The time point: newly diagnosed GD, antithyroid drugs for less than 3 months. The TCR library was prepared using RNA isolated from PBMCs. Criteria from the American Thyroid Association guidelines were applied to diagnose Graves' disease. As a group, patients came from one endocrinology department in Xi'an, China. Arm-PCR of CDR3 regions and iRepertoire HTBI primers were the basis on which TCR beta libraries were built. TCRdb processed the multiplex PCR reads anew with MiXCR; each CDR3 protein has one entry. The sample has around 400,000 distinct CDR3 sequences; roughly 15% are singletons. The same sample was also studied in work on T cells in Graves' hyperthyroidism and ophthalmopathy. As that report states: Most expanded thyroid clonotypes above 0.001 recurred in blood. It was a median about 6 months before onset that the model predicted ophthalmopathy.

This sequence originates from a woman aged 40 to 50 with Graves disease. Sequences were derived from peripheral blood mononuclear cells (PBMCs), sampled at new diagnosis, from a patient treated with antithyroid drugs.

The CDR3 spells CASSPRGWEQFF. As DNA, the CDR3 is TGTGCCAGTAGCCCGCGTGGGTGGGAGCAGTTCTTC. The chain is built from TRBV19 and TRBJ2-1, with no clear D. CDR3 length equals 12 residues. Between the trimmed V and J ends, which lost 6 bases and 10 bases, there was a span of 13 bases. Germline CDR1 reads LNHDA; CDR2 reads SQIVND (reference sequence).